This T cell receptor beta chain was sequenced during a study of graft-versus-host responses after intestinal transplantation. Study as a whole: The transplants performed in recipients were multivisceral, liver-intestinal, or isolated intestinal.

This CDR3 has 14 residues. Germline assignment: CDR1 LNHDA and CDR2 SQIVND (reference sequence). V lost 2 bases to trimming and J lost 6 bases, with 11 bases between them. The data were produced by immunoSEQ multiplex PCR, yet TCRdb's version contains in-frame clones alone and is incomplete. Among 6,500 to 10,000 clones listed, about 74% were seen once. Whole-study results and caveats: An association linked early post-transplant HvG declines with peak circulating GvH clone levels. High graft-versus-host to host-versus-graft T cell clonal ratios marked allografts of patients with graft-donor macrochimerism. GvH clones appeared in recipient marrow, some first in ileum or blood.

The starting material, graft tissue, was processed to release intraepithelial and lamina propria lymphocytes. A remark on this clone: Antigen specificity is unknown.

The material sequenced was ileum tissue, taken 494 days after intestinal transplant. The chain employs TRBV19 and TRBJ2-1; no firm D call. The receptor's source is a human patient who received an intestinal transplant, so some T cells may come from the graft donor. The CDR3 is CASSIQVAGNEQFF. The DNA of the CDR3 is TGTGCCAGTAGTATACAAGTGGCAGGCAATGAGCAGTTCTTC.